A selection of T cell receptor beta chains follows, all from one sample in a study of blood T cell repertoires in COVID-19. The repertoire was sequenced with immunoSEQ multiplex PCR; TCRdb's copy has only in-frame clones and lacks some. The sample includes roughly 430,000 clones, approximately 91% of them seen just once. The source material was PBMCs or T cells enriched from blood (not recorded which). Receptor source: a woman between 35 and 50 years old with acute COVID-19. The conserved cysteine and the conserved F or W are not part of the CDR3 here.

J | V | CDR3
TRBJ2-7 | TRBV6-5 | ASSLKIFYEQY
TRBJ1-1 | TRBV30 | AWTVAGNTEAF
TRBJ2-1 | TRBV5-8 | ASLRSGGFSYNEQF
TRBJ1-2 | TRBV5-1 | ASSGQQGTYGYT
TRBJ2-2 | TRBV2 | ASTWDTDTGELF
TRBJ2-7 | TRBV18 | ASSPETGRLDEQY
TRBJ2-5 | TRBV6-5 | ASSYRGQETQY
TRBJ2-7 | TRBV19 | ASSITGGYEQY
TRBJ2-1 | TRBV30 | AWSLVEQF
TRBJ2-7 | TRBV4-2 | ASSPDTYEQY
TRBJ1-5 | TRBV2 | ASSGKSGEPQH
TRBJ2-1 | TRBV5-4 | ASSLDGASYNEQF
TRBJ1-2 | TRBV5-8 | ASSFRGDSVGYT
TRBJ1-4 | TRBV19 | ASSRGLTNEKLF
TRBJ1-1 | TRBV19 | ASIGAGGAVTEAF
TRBJ2-7 | TRBV6-5 | ASSYSKSGQKQY
TRBJ2-5 | TRBV15 | ATSRLGAPMGQQETQY
TRBJ1-2 | TRBV19 | ASSLIGTGGNYGYT
TRBJ2-2 | TRBV2 | ASMGHLNTGELF
TRBJ1-2 | TRBV7-7 | ATRAFGYGYT
TRBJ1-6 | TRBV6-5 | ASEEGQGVGSPLH
TRBJ2-1 | TRBV14 | ASSRLAGGAYNEQF
TRBJ1-2 | TRBV3-1/TRBV3-2 | ASSRGRSYGYT
TRBJ2-1 | TRBV4-1 | ASSHPGTSGGASYNEQF
TRBJ1-6 | TRBV5-4 | ASSLATVNSPLH
TRBJ2-7 | TRBV6-5 | ASSTVRNRAYEQY
TRBJ1-5 | TRBV19 | ASDRGTSSNQPQH
TRBJ2-3 | TRBV29-1 | SVEDLRLAGGPSTDTQY
TRBJ1-1 | TRBV2 | ASSVWQGLHTEAF
TRBJ2-7 | TRBV5-6 | ASSDRAYEQY
TRBJ1-1 | TRBV30 | AWIPGPQGTEAF
TRBJ2-7 | TRBV7-9 | ASSRRDRGLEQY
TRBJ1-1 | TRBV4-1 | ASSQDTTVVGRMNTEAF
TRBJ1-6 | TRBV7-2 | ASSPSSYNSPLH
TRBJ2-2 | TRBV7-9 | ASSSTPPGQGTGELF
TRBJ2-7 | TRBV18 | ASSTGQSYEQY
TRBJ1-5 | TRBV11-2 | ASSLVGGPQH